The rows below give T cell receptor beta chains drawn from one sample of a study of radiotherapy plus CTLA-4 blockade in lung cancer. Profiled with immunoSEQ multiplex PCR; TCRdb holds only in-frame clones, not every one. Of 30,000 or so clones in the sample, around four fifths were seen once. Material: peripheral blood, obtained from a patient treated with radiotherapy plus ipilimumab. The receptor set was obtained from a human donor with non-small cell lung cancer who had stable disease on radiotherapy plus ipilimumab. CDR3s include the opening cysteine and the closing phenylalanine or tryptophan. A D gene is named only where the DNA matches it firmly. The listing skips clone size in some rows; elsewhere it reads once, few, many or a size class.

V gene: TRBV7-9
D gene: TRBD2
clone size: .
J gene: TRBJ2-2
CDR3 DNA: TGTGCCAGCACCGAACTAGCGGGGGCGAACACCGGGGAGCTGTTTTTT
CDR3 protein: CASTELAGANTGELFF

V gene: TRBV4-1
D gene: TRBD1
clone size: .
J gene: TRBJ1-4
CDR3 DNA: TGCGCCAGCAGCCAAGATAAGGGGGCGGGTGAAAAACTGTTTTTT
CDR3 protein: CASSQDKGAGEKLFF

V gene: TRBV5-1
D gene: .
clone size: .
J gene: TRBJ2-2
CDR3 DNA: TGCGCCAGCAGCACTACCGTAGTTACCGGGGAGCTGTTTTTT
CDR3 protein: CASSTTVVTGELFF

V gene: TRBV2
D gene: TRBD1
clone size: .
J gene: TRBJ2-3
CDR3 DNA: TGTGCCAGCAGCGACCGGGACAGGGGGCCAGATACGCAGTATTTT
CDR3 protein: CASSDRDRGPDTQYF

V gene: TRBV6-5
D gene: .
clone size: .
J gene: TRBJ1-2
CDR3 DNA: TGTGCCAGCAGTTACCTCGAAACGGTCCCTGGCTACACCTTC
CDR3 protein: CASSYLETVPGYTF

V gene: TRBV6-1
D gene: TRBD1
clone size: .
J gene: TRBJ1-6
CDR3 DNA: TGTGCCAGCAGCCCAGAGGGGACAGGGGCTTCACCCCTCCACTTT
CDR3 protein: CASSPEGTGASPLHF

V gene: TRBV14
D gene: .
clone size: .
J gene: TRBJ2-5
CDR3 DNA: TGTGCCAGCAGCCAAGATGTTCGACCTTTCGGGACCCAGTACTTC
CDR3 protein: CASSQDVRPFGTQYF

V gene: TRBV7-9
D gene: .
clone size: .
J gene: TRBJ1-1
CDR3 DNA: TGTGCCAGCAGCTGGCACGACACTGAAGCTTTCTTT
CDR3 protein: CASSWHDTEAFF

V gene: TRBV29-1
D gene: .
clone size: .
J gene: TRBJ1-2
CDR3 DNA: TGCAGCGTTGGCGGGGAAAGGGTAGGTGGCTACACCTTC
CDR3 protein: CSVGGERVGGYTF

V gene: TRBV5-1
D gene: TRBD1
clone size: .
J gene: TRBJ1-1
CDR3 DNA: TGCGCCAGCAGCCCTGGGACAGGTGAAGCTTTCTTT
CDR3 protein: CASSPGTGEAFF

V gene: TRBV18
D gene: .
clone size: .
J gene: TRBJ1-2
CDR3 DNA: TGTGCCAGCTCACCACAACAGAACTATGGCTACACCTTC
CDR3 protein: CASSPQQNYGYTF

V gene: TRBV4-1
D gene: .
clone size: .
J gene: TRBJ2-7
CDR3 DNA: TGCGCCAGCAGCCAAGAACAGACAGGATCCTACGAGCAGTACTTC
CDR3 protein: CASSQEQTGSYEQYF

V gene: TRBV5-1
D gene: .
clone size: .
J gene: TRBJ1-3
CDR3 DNA: TGCGCCAGCAGCGTCCCCGGGAACACCATATATTTT
CDR3 protein: CASSVPGNTIYF

V gene: TRBV13
D gene: TRBD1
clone size: .
J gene: TRBJ2-6
CDR3 DNA: TGTGCCAGCAGCCCACAGGGGGCTGGGGCCAACGTCCTGACTTTC
CDR3 protein: CASSPQGAGANVLTF

V gene: TRBV7-8
D gene: TRBD1
clone size: few
J gene: TRBJ1-1
CDR3 DNA: TGTGCCAGCAGCTTCGGGACAGGGTTCTCATACACTGAAGCTTTCTTT
CDR3 protein: CASSFGTGFSYTEAFF

V gene: TRBV5-5
D gene: .
clone size: .
J gene: TRBJ2-7
CDR3 DNA: TGTGCCAGCAGCTTCTCGGCCGGGGCCTACGAGCAGTACTTC
CDR3 protein: CASSFSAGAYEQYF

V gene: TRBV7-6
D gene: .
clone size: .
J gene: TRBJ2-5
CDR3 DNA: TGTGCCAGCAGCTTGGGCGTCGGCACCCCCCAAGAGACCCAGTACTTC
CDR3 protein: CASSLGVGTPQETQYF

V gene: TRBV5-5
D gene: .
clone size: .
J gene: TRBJ1-1
CDR3 DNA: TGTGCCAGCAGCTTGGACAGCGCGAACACTGAAGCTTTCTTT
CDR3 protein: CASSLDSANTEAFF

V gene: TRBV5-1
D gene: .
clone size: once
J gene: TRBJ1-2
CDR3 DNA: TGCGCCAGCAGTCATGGGGGCGGTTATGGCTACACCTTC
CDR3 protein: CASSHGGGYGYTF

V gene: TRBV11-2
D gene: .
clone size: .
J gene: TRBJ1-6
CDR3 DNA: TGTGCCAGCAGCACCGGGGTCTCTTCACCCCTCCACTTT
CDR3 protein: CASSTGVSSPLHF

V gene: TRBV25-1
D gene: .
clone size: .
J gene: TRBJ1-2
CDR3 DNA: TGTGCCAGCCGAGCAGGGGAAGCAGATGGCTACACCTTC
CDR3 protein: CASRAGEADGYTF

V gene: TRBV5-4
D gene: TRBD2
clone size: .
J gene: TRBJ2-1
CDR3 DNA: TGTGCCAGCAGCTTGAAGCGGGGGGGCCGCGATGAGCAGTTCTTC
CDR3 protein: CASSLKRGGRDEQFF

V gene: TRBV14
D gene: .
clone size: few
J gene: TRBJ2-6
CDR3 DNA: TGTGCCAGCAGCCCCCTACCCGGGGCCAACGTCCTGACTTTC
CDR3 protein: CASSPLPGANVLTF

V gene: TRBV10-3
D gene: .
clone size: .
J gene: TRBJ1-2
CDR3 DNA: TGTGCCATCAGTGAGCTTGTTGGCAGTTCGCAGGGCTACACCTTC
CDR3 protein: CAISELVGSSQGYTF

V gene: TRBV27
D gene: .
clone size: .
J gene: TRBJ1-2
CDR3 DNA: TGTGCCAGCAGTTTAAAGGAAAGGGGGTATGGCTACACCTTC
CDR3 protein: CASSLKERGYGYTF

V gene: TRBV5-6
D gene: TRBD1
clone size: once
J gene: TRBJ1-1
CDR3 DNA: TGTGCCAGCAGCCCCGGGACAGGGAGGAACACTGAAGCTTTCTTT
CDR3 protein: CASSPGTGRNTEAFF

V gene: TRBV2
D gene: TRBD2
clone size: .
J gene: TRBJ2-1
CDR3 DNA: TGTGCCAGCAGTGTAAGGAAGCGGGGGAATGCCAACAATGAGCAGTTCTTC
CDR3 protein: CASSVRKRGNANNEQFF

V gene: TRBV6-5
D gene: .
clone size: .
J gene: TRBJ1-2
CDR3 DNA: TGTGCCAGCAGTTACCCGGGCGTCTCCGGCTACACCTTC
CDR3 protein: CASSYPGVSGYTF

V gene: TRBV29-1
D gene: .
clone size: .
J gene: TRBJ1-5
CDR3 DNA: TGCAGCGTTGGGGATGGCAATCAGCCCCAGCATTTT
CDR3 protein: CSVGDGNQPQHF

V gene: TRBV30
D gene: TRBD1
clone size: .
J gene: TRBJ2-7
CDR3 DNA: TGTGCCTGGAGTGCCGGACAGGCTTCGTCGAACGAGCAGTACTTC
CDR3 protein: CAWSAGQASSNEQYF

V gene: TRBV14
D gene: .
clone size: .
J gene: TRBJ1-2
CDR3 DNA: TGTGCCAGCAGCCATCGCCTTGGACCCGAGGGCTATGGCTACACCTTC
CDR3 protein: CASSHRLGPEGYGYTF

V gene: TRBV21-1
D gene: .
clone size: .
J gene: TRBJ1-2
CDR3 DNA: TGTGCCAGCAGCAAAGTGGACAGGGTCGACTCGGGCTACACCTTC
CDR3 protein: CASSKVDRVDSGYTF

V gene: TRBV7-2
D gene: .
clone size: .
J gene: TRBJ1-2
CDR3 DNA: TGTGCCAGCGGCGAAGGGAACTATGGCTACACCTTC
CDR3 protein: CASGEGNYGYTF

V gene: TRBV10-3
D gene: .
clone size: .
J gene: TRBJ1-2
CDR3 DNA: TGTGCCATCAGTGAGTCGGGGAGAGCCACCTATGGCTACACCTTC
CDR3 protein: CAISESGRATYGYTF

V gene: TRBV9
D gene: TRBD1
clone size: .
J gene: TRBJ1-2
CDR3 DNA: TGTGCCAGCAGCCCTCCAAGACAGGGAGGGGGATACTACACCTTC
CDR3 protein: CASSPPRQGGGYYTF

V gene: TRBV6-1
D gene: .
clone size: .
J gene: TRBJ2-1
CDR3 DNA: TGTGCCAGCAGTGATAGGCAGAGTCCTTACAATGAGCAGTTCTTC
CDR3 protein: CASSDRQSPYNEQFF

V gene: TRBV11-2
D gene: .
clone size: .
J gene: TRBJ1-5
CDR3 DNA: TGTGCCAGCAGCTTGATGTATGATCAGCCCCAGCATTTT
CDR3 protein: CASSLMYDQPQHF

V gene: TRBV18
D gene: .
clone size: once
J gene: TRBJ2-1
CDR3 DNA: TGTGCCAGCTCACTCTCCGACCCCAATGAGCAGTTCTTC
CDR3 protein: CASSLSDPNEQFF

V gene: TRBV19
D gene: .
clone size: .
J gene: TRBJ2-3
CDR3 DNA: TGTGCCAGTAGAGGGTTAAGAAGCATAGAGGATACGCAGTATTTT
CDR3 protein: CASRGLRSIEDTQYF

V gene: TRBV5-4
D gene: TRBD1
clone size: .
J gene: TRBJ1-2
CDR3 DNA: TGTGCCAGCAGCACGGGACAGTTATATGGCTACACCTTC
CDR3 protein: CASSTGQLYGYTF

V gene: TRBV29-1
D gene: .
clone size: .
J gene: TRBJ1-2
CDR3 DNA: TGCAGCGTTGCAGGGCTCGCGCCCTATGGCTACACCTTC
CDR3 protein: CSVAGLAPYGYTF

V gene: TRBV28
D gene: .
clone size: .
J gene: TRBJ2-2
CDR3 DNA: TGTGCCAGCAGTCCGCCCCAGAACACCGGGGAGCTGTTTTTT
CDR3 protein: CASSPPQNTGELFF

V gene: TRBV19
D gene: .
clone size: .
J gene: TRBJ1-4
CDR3 DNA: TGTGCCAGCACAACTGTTGGAGGGGATCGGGATGAAAAACTGTTTTTT
CDR3 protein: CASTTVGGDRDEKLFF

V gene: TRBV19
D gene: TRBD1
clone size: .
J gene: TRBJ1-2
CDR3 DNA: TGTGCCAGTAGTAACCTTGATGGGGGGACAGATAACTATGGCTACACCTTC
CDR3 protein: CASSNLDGGTDNYGYTF

V gene: TRBV5-1
D gene: .
clone size: .
J gene: TRBJ2-1
CDR3 DNA: TGCGCCAGCAGCTTGGTCGGTTTCAATGAGCAGTTCTTC
CDR3 protein: CASSLVGFNEQFF

V gene: TRBV7-8
D gene: .
clone size: .
J gene: TRBJ1-5
CDR3 DNA: TGTGCCAGCAGCTTAGGAACAGTTTCCTCAAGGGCCCAGCATTTT
CDR3 protein: CASSLGTVSSRAQHF

V gene: TRBV19
D gene: .
clone size: .
J gene: TRBJ1-1
CDR3 DNA: TGTGCCAGTAGTATCATACCGGTACAGGGAAACACTGAAGCTTTCTTT
CDR3 protein: CASSIIPVQGNTEAFF

V gene: TRBV2
D gene: .
clone size: .
J gene: TRBJ1-5
CDR3 DNA: TGTGCCAGCAGGCCACAGCTTAGCAATCAGCCCCAGCATTTT
CDR3 protein: CASRPQLSNQPQHF

V gene: TRBV7-2
D gene: .
clone size: once
J gene: TRBJ1-6
CDR3 DNA: TGTGCCAGCAGCTCTCGGACAGTCCTTAGTTCACCCCTCCACTTT
CDR3 protein: CASSSRTVLSSPLHF

V gene: TRBV7-7
D gene: TRBD2
clone size: .
J gene: TRBJ2-3
CDR3 DNA: TGTGCCAGCAGCTTAGGTCCACTAGCGGGGCCTCTTAGCACAGATACGCAGTATTTT
CDR3 protein: CASSLGPLAGPLSTDTQYF

V gene: TRBV6-5
D gene: .
clone size: .
J gene: TRBJ1-1
CDR3 DNA: TGTGCCAGCAGTTACCCGGGCCCGAACACTGAAGCTTTCTTT
CDR3 protein: CASSYPGPNTEAFF

V gene: TRBV7-3
D gene: TRBD2
clone size: .
J gene: TRBJ2-5
CDR3 DNA: TGTGCCAGCAGCTCCGGACTAGCGGGCCAAGAGACCCAGTACTTC
CDR3 protein: CASSSGLAGQETQYF

V gene: TRBV7-2
D gene: .
clone size: .
J gene: TRBJ2-3
CDR3 DNA: TGTGCCAGCAGCCCAACCCCACTAGACACAGATACGCAGTATTTT
CDR3 protein: CASSPTPLDTDTQYF